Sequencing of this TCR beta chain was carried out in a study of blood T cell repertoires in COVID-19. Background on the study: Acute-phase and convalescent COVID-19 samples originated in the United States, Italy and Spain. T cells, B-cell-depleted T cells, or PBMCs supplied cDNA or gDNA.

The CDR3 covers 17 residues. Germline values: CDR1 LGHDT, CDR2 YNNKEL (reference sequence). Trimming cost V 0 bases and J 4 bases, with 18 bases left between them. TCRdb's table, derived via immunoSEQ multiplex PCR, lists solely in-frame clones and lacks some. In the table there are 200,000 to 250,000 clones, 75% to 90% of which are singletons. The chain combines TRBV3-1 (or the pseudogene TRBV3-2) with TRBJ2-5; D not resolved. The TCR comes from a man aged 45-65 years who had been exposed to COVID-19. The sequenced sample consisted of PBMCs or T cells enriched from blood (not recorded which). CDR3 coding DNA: TGTGCCAGCAGCCAAGAGCTAGTAGTGTCCCAAGGAGAGACCCAGTACTTC. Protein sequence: CASSQELVVSQGETQYF.